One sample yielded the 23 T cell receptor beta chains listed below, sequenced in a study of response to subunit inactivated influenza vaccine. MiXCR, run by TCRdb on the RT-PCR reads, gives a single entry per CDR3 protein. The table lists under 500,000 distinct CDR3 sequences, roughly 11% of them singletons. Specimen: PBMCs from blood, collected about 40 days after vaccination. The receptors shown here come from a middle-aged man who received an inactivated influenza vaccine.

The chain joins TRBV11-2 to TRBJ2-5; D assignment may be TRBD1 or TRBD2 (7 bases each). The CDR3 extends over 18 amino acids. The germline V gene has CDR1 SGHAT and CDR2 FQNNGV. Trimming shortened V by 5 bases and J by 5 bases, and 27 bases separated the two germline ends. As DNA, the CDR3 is TGTGCCAGCAGCCCTTACCGAGTCATCCAGGGGGGGAGGGAGACCCAGTACTTC. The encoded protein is CASSPYRVIQGGRETQYF.

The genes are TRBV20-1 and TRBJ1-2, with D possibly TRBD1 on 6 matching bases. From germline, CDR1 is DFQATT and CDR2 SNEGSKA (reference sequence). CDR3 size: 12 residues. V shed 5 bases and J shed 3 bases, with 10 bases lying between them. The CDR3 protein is CSAPQGYYGYTF. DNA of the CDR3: TGCAGTGCTCCACAGGGCTACTATGGCTACACCTTC.

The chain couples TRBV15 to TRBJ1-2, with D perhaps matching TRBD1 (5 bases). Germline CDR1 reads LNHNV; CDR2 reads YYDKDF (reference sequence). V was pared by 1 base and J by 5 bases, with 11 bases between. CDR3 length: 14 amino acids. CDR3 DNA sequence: TGTGCCACCAGCAGAGGAGGGGACCGATATGGCTACACCTTC. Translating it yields CATSRGGDRYGYTF. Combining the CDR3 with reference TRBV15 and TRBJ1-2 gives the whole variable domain DAMVIQNPRYQVTQFGKPVTLSCSQTLNHNVMYWYQQKSSQAPKLLFHYYDKDFNNEADTPDNFQSRRPNTSFCFLDIRSPGLGDTAMYLCATSRGGDRYGYTFGSGTRLTVV.

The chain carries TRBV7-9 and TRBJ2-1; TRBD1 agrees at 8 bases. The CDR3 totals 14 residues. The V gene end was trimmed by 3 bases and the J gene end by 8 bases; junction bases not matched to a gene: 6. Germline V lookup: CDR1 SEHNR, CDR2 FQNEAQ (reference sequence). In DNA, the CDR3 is TGTGCCAGCAGCTTGGACAGGGTTGGTCATGAGCAGTTCTTC. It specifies CASSLDRVGHEQFF.

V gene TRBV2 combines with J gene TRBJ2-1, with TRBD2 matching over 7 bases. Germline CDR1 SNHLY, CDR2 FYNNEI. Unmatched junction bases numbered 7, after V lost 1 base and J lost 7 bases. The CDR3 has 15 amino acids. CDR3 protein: CASSEGQGGWNEQFF. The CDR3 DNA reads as TGTGCCAGCAGTGAAGGGCAGGGAGGGTGGAATGAGCAGTTCTTC.

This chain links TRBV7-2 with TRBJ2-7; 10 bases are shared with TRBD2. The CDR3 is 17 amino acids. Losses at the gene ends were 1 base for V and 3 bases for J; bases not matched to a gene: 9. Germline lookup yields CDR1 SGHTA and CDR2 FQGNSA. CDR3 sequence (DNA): TGTGCCAGCAGCTTAGGGGTTAGCGGGAGGTACGGCTACGAGCAGTACTTC. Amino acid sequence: CASSLGVSGRYGYEQYF.

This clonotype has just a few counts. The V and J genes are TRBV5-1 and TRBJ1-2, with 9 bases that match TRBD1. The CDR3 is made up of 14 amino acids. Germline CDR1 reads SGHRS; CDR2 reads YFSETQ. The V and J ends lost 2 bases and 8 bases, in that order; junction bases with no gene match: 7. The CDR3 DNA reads TGCGCCAGCAGCTTCGACAGGGGGTTAGGAGGCTACACCTTC. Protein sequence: CASSFDRGLGGYTF.

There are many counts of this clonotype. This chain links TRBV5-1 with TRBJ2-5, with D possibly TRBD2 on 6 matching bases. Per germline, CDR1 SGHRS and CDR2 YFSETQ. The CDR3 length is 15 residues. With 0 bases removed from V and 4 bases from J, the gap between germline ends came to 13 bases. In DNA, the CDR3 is TGCGCCAGCAGCTTGGTGGTCGGGAGTGGAGAGACCCAGTACTTC. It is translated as CASSLVVGSGETQYF.

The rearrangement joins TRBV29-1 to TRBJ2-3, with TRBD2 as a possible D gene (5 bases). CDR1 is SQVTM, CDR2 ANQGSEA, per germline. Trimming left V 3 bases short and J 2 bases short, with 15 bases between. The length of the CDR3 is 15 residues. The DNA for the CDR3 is TGCAGCGTTGACCCTAGCATCTCCATCACAGATACGCAGTATTTT. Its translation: CSVDPSISITDTQYF.

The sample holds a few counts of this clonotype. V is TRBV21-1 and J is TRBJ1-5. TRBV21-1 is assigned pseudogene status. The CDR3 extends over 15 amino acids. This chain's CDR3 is CASSKGRVFNQPQHF. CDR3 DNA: TGTGCCAGCAGCAAGGGGAGGGTCTTCAATCAGCCCCAGCATTTT.

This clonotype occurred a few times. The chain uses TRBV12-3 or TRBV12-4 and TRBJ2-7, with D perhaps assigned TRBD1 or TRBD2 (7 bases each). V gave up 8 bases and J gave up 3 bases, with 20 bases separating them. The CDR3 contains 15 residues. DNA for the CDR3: TGTGCCAGCTCAAACGGGGAGGGGGCTATCTACGAGCAGTACTTC. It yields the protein CASSNGEGAIYEQYF.

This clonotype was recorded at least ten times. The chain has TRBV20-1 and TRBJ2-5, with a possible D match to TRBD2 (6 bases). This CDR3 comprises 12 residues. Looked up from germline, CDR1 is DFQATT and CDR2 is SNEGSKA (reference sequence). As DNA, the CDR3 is TGCAAGGGCGGGACCTCCCAAGAGACCCAGTACTTC. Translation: CKGGTSQETQYF.

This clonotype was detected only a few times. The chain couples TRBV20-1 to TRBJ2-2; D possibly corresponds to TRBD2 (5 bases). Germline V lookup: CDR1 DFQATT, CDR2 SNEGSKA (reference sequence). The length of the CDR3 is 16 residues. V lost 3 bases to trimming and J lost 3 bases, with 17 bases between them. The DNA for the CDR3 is TGCAGTGCTAGGGAAGAAGGCGGGCGTTACACCGGGGAGCTGTTTTTT. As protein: CSAREEGGRYTGELFF.

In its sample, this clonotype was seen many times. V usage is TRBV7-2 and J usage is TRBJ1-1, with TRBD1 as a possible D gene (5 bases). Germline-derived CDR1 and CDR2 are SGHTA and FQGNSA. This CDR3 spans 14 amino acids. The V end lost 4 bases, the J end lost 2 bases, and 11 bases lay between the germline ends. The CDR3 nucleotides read TGTGCCAGCAGCTCGGGGACTTTAAACACTGAAGCTTTCTTT. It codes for CASSSGTLNTEAFF.

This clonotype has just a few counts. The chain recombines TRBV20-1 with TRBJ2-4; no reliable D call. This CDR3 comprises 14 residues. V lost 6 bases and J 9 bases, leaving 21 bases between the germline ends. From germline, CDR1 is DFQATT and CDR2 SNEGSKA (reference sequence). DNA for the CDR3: TGCAGTGCCCCCGCGTCGGCCCTAAACAGCATTCAGTACTTC. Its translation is CSAPASALNSIQYF.

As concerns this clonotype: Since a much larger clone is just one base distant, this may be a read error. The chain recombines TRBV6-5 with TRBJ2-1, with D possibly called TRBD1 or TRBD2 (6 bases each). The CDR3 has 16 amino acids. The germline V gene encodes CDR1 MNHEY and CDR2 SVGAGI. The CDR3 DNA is TGTGCCAGCAATTACGGGGGCCAAAGCTCCTACAATGAGCAGTTCTTC. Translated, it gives CASNYGGQSSYNEQFF.

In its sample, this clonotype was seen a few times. For the CDR3, the DNA is TGTGCCAGCAGTTGGGGGGGGCCTCGGTACTTC. As protein: CASSWGGPRYF. The V and J genes are TRBV7-2 and TRBJ2-7, with D perhaps matching TRBD2 (7 bases). CDR1 and CDR2 from the germline V gene are SGHTA and FQGNSA. This CDR3 has 11 amino acids. V dropped 6 bases and J dropped 12 bases, with 15 bases sitting between them.

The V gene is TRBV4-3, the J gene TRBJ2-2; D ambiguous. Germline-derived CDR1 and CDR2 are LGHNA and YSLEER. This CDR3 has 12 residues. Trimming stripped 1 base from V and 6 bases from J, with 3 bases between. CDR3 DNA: TGCGCCAGCAGCCAAGGATCCGGGGAGCTGTTTTTT. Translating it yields CASSQGSGELFF.

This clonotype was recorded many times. CDR3 in amino acids: CAIRDRLDQPQHF. DNA for the CDR3: TGTGCCATCAGGGACAGGCTGGATCAGCCCCAGCATTTT. V is TRBV10-3 and J is TRBJ1-5, with 7 nucleotides matching TRBD1. Germline lookup yields CDR1 ENHRY and CDR2 SYGVKD. This CDR3 comprises 13 residues. Trimming cost V 6 bases and J 5 bases; bases outside gene matches: 4.

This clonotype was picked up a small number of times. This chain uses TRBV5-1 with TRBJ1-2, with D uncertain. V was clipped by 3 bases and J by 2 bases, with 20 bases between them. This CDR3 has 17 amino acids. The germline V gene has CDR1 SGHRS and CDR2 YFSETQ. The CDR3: CASSSPGGSNRNYGYTF. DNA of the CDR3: TGCGCCAGCAGCTCCCCCGGCGGGAGCAATCGGAACTATGGCTACACCTTC.

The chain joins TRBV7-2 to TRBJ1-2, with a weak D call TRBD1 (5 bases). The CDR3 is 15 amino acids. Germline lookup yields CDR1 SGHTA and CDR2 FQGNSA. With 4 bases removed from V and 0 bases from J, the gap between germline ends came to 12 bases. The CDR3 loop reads CASSSRTRSNYGYTF. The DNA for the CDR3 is TGTGCCAGCAGCTCCCGGACACGGTCTAACTATGGCTACACCTTC.

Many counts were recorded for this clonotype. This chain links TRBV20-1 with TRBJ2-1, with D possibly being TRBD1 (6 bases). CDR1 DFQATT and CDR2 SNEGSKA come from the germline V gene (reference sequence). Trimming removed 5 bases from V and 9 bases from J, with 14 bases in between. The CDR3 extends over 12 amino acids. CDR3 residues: CSAPRQVTEQFF. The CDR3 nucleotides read TGCAGTGCTCCCAGACAGGTCACTGAGCAGTTCTTC.

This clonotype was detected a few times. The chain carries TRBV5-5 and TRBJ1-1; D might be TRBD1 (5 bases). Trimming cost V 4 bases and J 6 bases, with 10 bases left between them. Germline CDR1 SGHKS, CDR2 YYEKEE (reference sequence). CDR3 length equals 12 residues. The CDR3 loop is CASSHGHPEAFF. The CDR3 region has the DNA TGTGCCAGCAGCCATGGACATCCTGAAGCTTTCTTT.